This record covers a single TCR beta chain. The antigen is undetermined. The CDR3 length is 19 residues. J gave up 0 bases and V 2 bases, and 9 bases lay outside the gene matches. This entry is derived from a study of T-cell reconstitution after alpha-beta-depleted transplantation in children. Study-wide results and caveats: About two months after transplant, alpha-beta T cells reportedly came from several hundred expanded graft clones.

Unique molecular identifiers were incorporated when the TCRbeta library was constructed. TCRdb used MiXCR to reprocess the PCR reads, holding one entry per CDR3 protein. The table lists 700,000 to 850,000 distinct CDR3 sequences, roughly 16% of them singletons, with approximately 5% in the top ten. This chain connects TRBV12-3 or TRBV12-4 to TRBJ2-1, with TRBD2 identical over 11 bases. The input for sequencing was PBMCs, mostly from graft donor cells, taken 360 days after TCRalphabeta/CD19-depleted stem cell transplant. This TCR was recovered from a male patient younger than 18 who had a stem cell transplant for acute lymphoblastic leukemia, so the T cells may come from the graft donor. CDR3 nucleotides: TGTGCCAGCAGTTTACCTATTAGCGGGAGGGCCTTCTCCTACAATGAGCAGTTCTTC. It specifies CASSLPISGRAFSYNEQFF.